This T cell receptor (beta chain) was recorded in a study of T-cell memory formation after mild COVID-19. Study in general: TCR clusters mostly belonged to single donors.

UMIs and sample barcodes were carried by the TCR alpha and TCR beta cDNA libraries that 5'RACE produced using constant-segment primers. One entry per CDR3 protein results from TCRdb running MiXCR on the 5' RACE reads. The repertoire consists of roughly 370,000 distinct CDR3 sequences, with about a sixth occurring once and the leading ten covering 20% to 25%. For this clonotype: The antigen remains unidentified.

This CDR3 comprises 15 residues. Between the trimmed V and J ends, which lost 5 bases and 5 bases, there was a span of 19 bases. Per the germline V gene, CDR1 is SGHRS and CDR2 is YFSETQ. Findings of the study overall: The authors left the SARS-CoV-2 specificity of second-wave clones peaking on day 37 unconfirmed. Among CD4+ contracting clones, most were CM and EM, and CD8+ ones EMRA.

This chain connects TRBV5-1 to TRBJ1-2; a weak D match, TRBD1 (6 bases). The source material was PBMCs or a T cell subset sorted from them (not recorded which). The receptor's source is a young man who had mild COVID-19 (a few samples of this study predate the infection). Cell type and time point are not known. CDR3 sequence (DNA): TGCGCCAGCAGTTCCGGACAGCTGGGGGAATATGGCTACACCTTC. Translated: CASSSGQLGEYGYTF.